The clone carrying this T cell receptor (beta chain) was seen more than once but under ten times. Its antigen is as yet unknown. This record belongs to a study of CD8 T cells in ankylosing spondylitis. Whole-study findings and limits: Some motif variants had been reported before (in reactive arthritis synovial fluid and blood). Ankylosing spondylitis blood appeared to carry a characteristic TCR beta motif of roughly eight highly homologous variants. Disease-linked clones proved CD8+ and comparatively uncommon in peripheral blood. Significantly higher representation of disease-linked clones was reported for matched ankylosing spondylitis synovial fluid.

Library preparation for TCR beta used quantitative 5'-RACE with molecular barcodes. TCRdb called the 5' RACE reads again in MiXCR, with one record for every CDR3 protein. The table includes a few hundred thousand distinct CDR3 sequences, 15% to 20% detected once. Sequencing input: blood, either unsorted or a sorted T cell fraction (not recorded which). The sequence came from a male donor with ankylosing spondylitis.

The CDR3 DNA reads TGCGCCCTCAGCCAAGGGGTCTTAGCGGGGGAAGAGACCCAGTACTTC. Encoded protein: CALSQGVLAGEETQYF. The chain combines TRBV4-1 with TRBJ2-5, with 9 bases lining up with TRBD2. J was trimmed by 3 bases and V by 11 bases; bases with no gene match: 16. The CDR3 length is 16 residues. Germline assignment: CDR1 MGHRA and CDR2 YSYEKL.